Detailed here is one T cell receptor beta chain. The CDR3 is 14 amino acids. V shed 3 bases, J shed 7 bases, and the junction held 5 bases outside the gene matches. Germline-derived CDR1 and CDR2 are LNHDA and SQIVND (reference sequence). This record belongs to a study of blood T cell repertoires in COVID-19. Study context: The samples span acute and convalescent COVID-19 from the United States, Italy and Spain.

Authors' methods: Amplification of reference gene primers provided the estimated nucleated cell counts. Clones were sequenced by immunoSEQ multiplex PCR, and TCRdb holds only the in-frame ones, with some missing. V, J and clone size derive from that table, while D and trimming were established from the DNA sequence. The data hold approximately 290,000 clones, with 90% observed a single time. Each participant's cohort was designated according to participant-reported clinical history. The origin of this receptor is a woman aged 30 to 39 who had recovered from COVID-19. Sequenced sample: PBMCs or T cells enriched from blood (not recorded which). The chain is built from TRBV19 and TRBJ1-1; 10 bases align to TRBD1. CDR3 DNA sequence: TGTGCCAGTAGTATCGGGACAGGGGCTAATGAAGCTTTCTTT. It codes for CASSIGTGANEAFF.